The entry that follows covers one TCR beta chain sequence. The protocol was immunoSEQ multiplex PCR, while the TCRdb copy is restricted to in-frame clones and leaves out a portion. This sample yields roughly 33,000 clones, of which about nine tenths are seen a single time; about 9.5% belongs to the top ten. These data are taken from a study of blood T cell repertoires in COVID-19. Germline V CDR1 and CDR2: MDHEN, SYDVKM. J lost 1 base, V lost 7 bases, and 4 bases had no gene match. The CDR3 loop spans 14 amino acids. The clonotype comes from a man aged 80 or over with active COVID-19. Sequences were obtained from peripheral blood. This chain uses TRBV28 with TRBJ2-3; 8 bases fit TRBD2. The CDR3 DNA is TGTGCCAGCATCGAACTAGCGGGCACAGATACGCAGTATTTT. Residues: CASIELAGTDTQYF.